These 3 T cell receptor beta chains were all obtained from the same sample, sequenced in a study of tumor-infiltrating lymphocytes in primary liver carcinoma. The researchers produced TCR beta cDNA from approximately 0.45 ug total RNA with a constant-region primer. Researchers made the TCR beta libraries by running three nested multiplex PCR rounds with slightly modified ARM-PCR. Both of the initial two PCR rounds ran for roughly 11 cycles and employed TRBV1-TRBV30 forward primers alongside a C-beta reverse primer. Each CDR3 protein gets one entry after TCRdb re-called the multiplex PCR reads with MiXCR. This sample yields around 81,000 distinct CDR3 sequences, of which about two thirds are seen a single time; 12% to 15% belongs to the top ten. Each 20-30 mg portion of unsorted bulk tissue served as the source for co-extraction of RNA and DNA. Material for sequencing was liver tumor tissue from sampling region 4. Subset: tumor region T4, right-lateral pole. The receptors shown here come from an older woman with primary liver carcinoma and hepatitis B virus infection.

The chain combines TRBV11-2 with TRBJ2-3; 8 bases fit TRBD2. The V and J ends lost 6 bases and 1 base, in that order; junction bases with no gene match: 6. The V gene's germline CDR1 is SGHAT and CDR2 FQNNGV. CDR3 length: 15 amino acids. Here the CDR3 DNA reads TGTGCCAGCAGGCCCACGGGAGGGGGCACAGATACGCAGTATTTT. Amino acid sequence: CASRPTGGGTDTQYF.

This clonotype was observed once. The germline gene is not matched at one end of the junction; a read error may be the cause. This sequence joins TRBV6-4 and TRBJ1-1, with D unresolved. This CDR3 has 17 amino acids. Germline CDR1 and CDR2: MRHNA and SNTAGT. CDR3 region: CASSDSDRNGLNIEAFF. The CDR3 DNA sequence: TGTGCCAGCAGTGATTCCGACCGAAATGGGTTGAACATTGAAGCTTTCTTT.

This clonotype was seen a few times. This chain connects TRBV10-3 to TRBJ2-3; a weak D match, TRBD2 (8 bases). The germline V and J ends were trimmed by 10 bases and 3 bases, with 23 bases remaining between them. CDR1 and CDR2 (germline): ENHRY, SYGVKD. The CDR3 contains 16 residues. The CDR3 DNA reads as TGTGCCACCCAGGGGGGGCTAGCGGGTTCGACAGATACGCAGTATTTT. It codes for CATQGGLAGSTDTQYF.